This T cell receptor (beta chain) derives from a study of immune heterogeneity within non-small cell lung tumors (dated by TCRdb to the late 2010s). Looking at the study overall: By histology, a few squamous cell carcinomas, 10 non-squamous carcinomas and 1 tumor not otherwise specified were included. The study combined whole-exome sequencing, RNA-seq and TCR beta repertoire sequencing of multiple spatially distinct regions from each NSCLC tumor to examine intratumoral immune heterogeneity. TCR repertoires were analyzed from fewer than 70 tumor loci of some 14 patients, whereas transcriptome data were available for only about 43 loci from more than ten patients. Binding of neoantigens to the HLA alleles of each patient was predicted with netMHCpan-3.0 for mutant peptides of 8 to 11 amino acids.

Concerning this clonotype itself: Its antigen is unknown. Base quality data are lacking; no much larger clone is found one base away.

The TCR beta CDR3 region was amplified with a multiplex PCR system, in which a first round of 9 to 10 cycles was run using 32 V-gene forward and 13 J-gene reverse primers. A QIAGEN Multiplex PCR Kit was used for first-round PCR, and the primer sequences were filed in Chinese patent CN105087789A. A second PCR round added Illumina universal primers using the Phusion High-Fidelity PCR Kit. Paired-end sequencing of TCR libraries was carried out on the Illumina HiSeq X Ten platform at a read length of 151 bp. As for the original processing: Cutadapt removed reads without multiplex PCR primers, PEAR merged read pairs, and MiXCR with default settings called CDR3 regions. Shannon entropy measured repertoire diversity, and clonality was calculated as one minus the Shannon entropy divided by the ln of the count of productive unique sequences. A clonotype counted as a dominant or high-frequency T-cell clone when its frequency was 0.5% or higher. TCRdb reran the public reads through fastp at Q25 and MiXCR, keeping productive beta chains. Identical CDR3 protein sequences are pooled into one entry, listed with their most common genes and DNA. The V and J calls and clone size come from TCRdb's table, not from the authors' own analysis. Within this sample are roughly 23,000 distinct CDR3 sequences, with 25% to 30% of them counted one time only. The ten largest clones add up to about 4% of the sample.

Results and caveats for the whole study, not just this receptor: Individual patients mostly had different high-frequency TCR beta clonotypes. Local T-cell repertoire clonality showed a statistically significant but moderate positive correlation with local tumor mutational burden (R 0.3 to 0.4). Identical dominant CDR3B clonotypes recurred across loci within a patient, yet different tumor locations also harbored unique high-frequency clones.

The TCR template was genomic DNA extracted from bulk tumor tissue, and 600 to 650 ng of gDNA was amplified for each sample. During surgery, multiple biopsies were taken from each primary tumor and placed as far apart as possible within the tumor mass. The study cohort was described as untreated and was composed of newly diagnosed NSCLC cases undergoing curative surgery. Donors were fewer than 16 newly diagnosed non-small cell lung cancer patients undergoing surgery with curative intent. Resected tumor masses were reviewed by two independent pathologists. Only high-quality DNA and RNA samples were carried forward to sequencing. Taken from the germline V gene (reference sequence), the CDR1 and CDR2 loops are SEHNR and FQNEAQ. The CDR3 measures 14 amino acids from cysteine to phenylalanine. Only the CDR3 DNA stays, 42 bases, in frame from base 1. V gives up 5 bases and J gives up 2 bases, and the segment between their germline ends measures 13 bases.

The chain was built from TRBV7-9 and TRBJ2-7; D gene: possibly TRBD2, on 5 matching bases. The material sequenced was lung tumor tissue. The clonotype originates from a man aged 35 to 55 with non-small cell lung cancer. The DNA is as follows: TGTGCCAGCAGCCCAACCCGGGGAACCTACGAGCAGTACTTC. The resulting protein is CASSPTRGTYEQYF.